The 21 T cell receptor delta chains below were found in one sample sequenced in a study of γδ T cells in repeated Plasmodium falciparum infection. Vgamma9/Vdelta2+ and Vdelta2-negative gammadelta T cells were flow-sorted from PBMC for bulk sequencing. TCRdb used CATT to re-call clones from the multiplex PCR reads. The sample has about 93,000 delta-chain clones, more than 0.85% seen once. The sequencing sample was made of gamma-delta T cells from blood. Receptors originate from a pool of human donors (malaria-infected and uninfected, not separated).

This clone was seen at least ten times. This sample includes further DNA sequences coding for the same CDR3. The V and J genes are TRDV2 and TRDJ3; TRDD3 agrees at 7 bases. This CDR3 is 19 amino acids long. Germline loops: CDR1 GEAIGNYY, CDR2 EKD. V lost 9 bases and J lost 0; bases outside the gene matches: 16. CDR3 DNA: TGTGCCGCCCCCTTATCGCTGGGGATAAGCTCCTGGGACACCCGACAGATGTTTTTC. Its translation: CAAPLSLGISSWDTRQMFF.

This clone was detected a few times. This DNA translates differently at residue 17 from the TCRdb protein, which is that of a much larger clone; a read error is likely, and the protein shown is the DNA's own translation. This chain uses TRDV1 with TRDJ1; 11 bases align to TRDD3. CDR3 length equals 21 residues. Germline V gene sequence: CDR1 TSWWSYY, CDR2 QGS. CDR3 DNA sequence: TGTGCTCTTGGGTCGTTTCCTACTAGTGGGTGGGGGATACGCGGTACCGGTAAACTCATCTTT. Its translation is CALGSFPTSGWGIRGTGKLIF.

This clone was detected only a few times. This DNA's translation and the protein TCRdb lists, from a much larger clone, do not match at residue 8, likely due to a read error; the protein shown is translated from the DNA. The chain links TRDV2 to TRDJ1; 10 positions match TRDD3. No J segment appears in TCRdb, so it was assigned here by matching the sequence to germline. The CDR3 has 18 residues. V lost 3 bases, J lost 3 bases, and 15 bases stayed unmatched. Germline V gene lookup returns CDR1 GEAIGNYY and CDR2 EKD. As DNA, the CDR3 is TGTGCCTGTGACTCCGGGGTACGGGGGGATACGCTTTCCGATAAACTCATCTTT. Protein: CACDSGVRGDTLSDKLIF.

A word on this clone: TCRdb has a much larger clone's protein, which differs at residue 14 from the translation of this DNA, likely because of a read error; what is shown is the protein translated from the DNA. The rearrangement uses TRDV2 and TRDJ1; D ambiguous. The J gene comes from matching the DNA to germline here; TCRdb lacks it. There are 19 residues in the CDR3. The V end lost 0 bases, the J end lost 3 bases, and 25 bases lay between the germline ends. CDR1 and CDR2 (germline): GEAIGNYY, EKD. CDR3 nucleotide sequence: TGTGCCTGTGACACCGTGGGAGGAGCTGAAGCCGCTTACGCCGATAAACTCATCTTT. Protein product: CACDTVGGAEAAYADKLIF.

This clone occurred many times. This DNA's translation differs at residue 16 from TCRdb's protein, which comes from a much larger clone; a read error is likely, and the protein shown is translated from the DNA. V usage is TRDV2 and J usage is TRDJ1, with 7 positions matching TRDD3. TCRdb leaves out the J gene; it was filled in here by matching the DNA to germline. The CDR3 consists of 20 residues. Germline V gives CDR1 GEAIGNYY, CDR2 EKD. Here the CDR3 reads CACDTYTTATGDAYTNKLIF. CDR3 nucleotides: TGTGCCTGTGACACCTACACTACGGCTACTGGGGACGCGTACACCAATAAACTCATCTTT.

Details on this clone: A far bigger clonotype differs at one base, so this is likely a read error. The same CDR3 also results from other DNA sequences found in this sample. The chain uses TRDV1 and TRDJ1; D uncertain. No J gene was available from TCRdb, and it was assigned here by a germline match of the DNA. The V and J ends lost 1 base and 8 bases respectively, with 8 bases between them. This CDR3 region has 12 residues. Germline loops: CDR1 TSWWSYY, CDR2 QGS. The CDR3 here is CALGEPRAKLIF. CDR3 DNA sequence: TGTGCTCTTGGGGAACCCCGGGCCAAACTCATCTTT.

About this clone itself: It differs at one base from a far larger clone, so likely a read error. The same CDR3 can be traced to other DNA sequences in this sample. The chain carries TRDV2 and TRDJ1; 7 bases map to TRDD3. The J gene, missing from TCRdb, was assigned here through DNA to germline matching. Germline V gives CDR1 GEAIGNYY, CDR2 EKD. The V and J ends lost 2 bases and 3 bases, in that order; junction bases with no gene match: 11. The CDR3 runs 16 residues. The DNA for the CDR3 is TGTGCCTGTGACAAGACTGGGGCTGACGGGGCCGATAAACTCATCTTT. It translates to CACDKTGADGADKLIF.

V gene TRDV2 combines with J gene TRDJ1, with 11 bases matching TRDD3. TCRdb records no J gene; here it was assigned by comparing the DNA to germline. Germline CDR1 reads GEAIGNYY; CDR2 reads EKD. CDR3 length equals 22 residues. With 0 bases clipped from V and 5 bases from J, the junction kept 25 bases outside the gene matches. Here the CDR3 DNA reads TGTGCCTGTGACACCGGCGGAGGGTCCTACGGGCATACTGGGGGATATTTGGATAAACTCATCTTT. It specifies CACDTGGGSYGHTGGYLDKLIF.

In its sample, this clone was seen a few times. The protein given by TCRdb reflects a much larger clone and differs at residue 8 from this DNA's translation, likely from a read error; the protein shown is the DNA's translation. CDR3 DNA: TGTGCCTGTGACTTCCTCCGGGAGGATAAACTCATCTTT. Amino acid sequence: CACDFLREDKLIF. The V gene is TRDV2, the J gene TRDJ1; D possibly corresponds to TRDD2 (5 bases). Here the J gene came from matching the DNA to germline, since TCRdb omits it. Germline V lookup: CDR1 GEAIGNYY, CDR2 EKD. The CDR3 loop spans 13 amino acids. V shed 3 bases and J shed 5 bases, with 12 bases lying between them.

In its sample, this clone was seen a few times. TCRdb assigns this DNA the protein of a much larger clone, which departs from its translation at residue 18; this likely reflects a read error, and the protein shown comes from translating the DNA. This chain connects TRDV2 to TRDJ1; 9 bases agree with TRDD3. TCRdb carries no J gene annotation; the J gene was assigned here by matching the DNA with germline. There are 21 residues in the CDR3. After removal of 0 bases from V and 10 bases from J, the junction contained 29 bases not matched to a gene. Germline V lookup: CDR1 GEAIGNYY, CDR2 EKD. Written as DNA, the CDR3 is TGTGCCTGTGACACCGCGGAGAGCTGGGGGATCGAGTTTCAGGAATGGAAAAGACTCATCTTT. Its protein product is CACDTAESWGIEFQEWKRLIF.

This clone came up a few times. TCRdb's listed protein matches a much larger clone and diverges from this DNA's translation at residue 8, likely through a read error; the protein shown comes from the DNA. The CDR3 spells CACVNLGYMATDKLIF. DNA for the CDR3: TGTGCCTGTGTCAACCTGGGGTATATGGCGACCGATAAACTCATCTTT. The genes are TRDV2 and TRDJ1; TRDD3 might be the D (6 bases). The CDR3 runs 16 residues. CDR1 and CDR2 (germline): GEAIGNYY, EKD. V shed 5 bases and J shed 2 bases, with 20 bases lying between them.

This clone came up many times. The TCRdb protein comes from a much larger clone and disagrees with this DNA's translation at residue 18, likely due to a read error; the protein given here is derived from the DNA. CDR3 sequence: CACDTIPTGGLIELTAQPFF. In DNA, the CDR3 is TGTGCCTGTGACACTATCCCTACTGGGGGATTAATTGAGTTGACAGCACAACCCTTCTTT. No J gene was named, though the V gene is TRDV2; the D call of TRDD3 is as the table states it, not checked on the DNA. The length of the CDR3 is 20 residues. Germline CDR1 reads GEAIGNYY; CDR2 reads EKD.

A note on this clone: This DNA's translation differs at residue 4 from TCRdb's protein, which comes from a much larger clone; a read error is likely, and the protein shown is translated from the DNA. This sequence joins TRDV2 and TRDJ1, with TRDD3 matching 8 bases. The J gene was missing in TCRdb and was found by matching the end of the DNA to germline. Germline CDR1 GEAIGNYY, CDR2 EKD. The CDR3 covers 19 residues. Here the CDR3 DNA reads TGTGCCTGTGGCAGTGTGGGCCTGGGGGACCGACAATCCACCAATAAACTCATCTTT. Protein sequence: CACGSVGLGDRQSTNKLIF.

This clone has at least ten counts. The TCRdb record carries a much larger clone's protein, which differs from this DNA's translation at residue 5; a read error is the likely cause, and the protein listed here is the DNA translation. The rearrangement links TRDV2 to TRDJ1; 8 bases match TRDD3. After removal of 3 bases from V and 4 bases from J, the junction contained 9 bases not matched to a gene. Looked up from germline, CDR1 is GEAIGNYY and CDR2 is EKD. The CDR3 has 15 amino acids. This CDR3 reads CACDALAGGLDKLIF. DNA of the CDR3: TGTGCCTGTGACGCGTTGGCTGGGGGACTCGATAAACTCATCTTT.

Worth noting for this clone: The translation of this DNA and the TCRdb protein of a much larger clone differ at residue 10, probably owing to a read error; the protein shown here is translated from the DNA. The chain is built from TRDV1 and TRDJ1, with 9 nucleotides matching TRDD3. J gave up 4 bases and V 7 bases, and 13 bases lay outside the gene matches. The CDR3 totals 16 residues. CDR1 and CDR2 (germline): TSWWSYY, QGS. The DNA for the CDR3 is TGTGCTCTTGAGAGGCTGCTGGGGGATGCTGGCGATAAACTCATCTTT. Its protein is CALERLLGDAGDKLIF.

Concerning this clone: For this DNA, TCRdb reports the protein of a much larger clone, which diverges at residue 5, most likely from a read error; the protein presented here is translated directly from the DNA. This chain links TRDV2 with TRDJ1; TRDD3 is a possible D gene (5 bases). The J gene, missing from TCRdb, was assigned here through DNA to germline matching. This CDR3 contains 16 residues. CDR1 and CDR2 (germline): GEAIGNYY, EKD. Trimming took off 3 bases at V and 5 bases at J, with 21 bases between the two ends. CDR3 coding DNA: TGTGCCTGTGACCCCGTCGACGGGGGTAGGGCGGATAAACTCATCTTT. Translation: CACDPVDGGRADKLIF.

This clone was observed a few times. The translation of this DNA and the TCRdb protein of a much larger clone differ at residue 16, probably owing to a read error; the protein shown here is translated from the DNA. CDR3 sequence reads: CALGDATFLKGTGLYIDKLIF. CDR3 bases: TGTGCTCTTGGGGACGCAACCTTCCTAAAAGGTACTGGGCTTTACATCGATAAACTCATCTTT. The rearrangement joins TRDV1 to TRDJ1; the match to TRDD2 covers 8 bases. The J gene was missing in TCRdb and was found by matching the end of the DNA to germline. V dropped 3 bases and J dropped 4; count of bases not matched to a gene: 25. This CDR3 has 21 amino acids. The V gene's germline CDR1 is TSWWSYY and CDR2 QGS.

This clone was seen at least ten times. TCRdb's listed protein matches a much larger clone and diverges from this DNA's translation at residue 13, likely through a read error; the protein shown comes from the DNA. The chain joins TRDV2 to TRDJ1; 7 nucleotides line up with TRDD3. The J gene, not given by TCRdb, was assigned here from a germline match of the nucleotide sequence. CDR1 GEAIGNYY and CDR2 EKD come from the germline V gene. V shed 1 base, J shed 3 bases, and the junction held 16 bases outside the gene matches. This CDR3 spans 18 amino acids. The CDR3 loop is CACDTISMGEKGPDKLIF. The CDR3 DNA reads TGTGCCTGTGACACGATTTCAATGGGGGAAAAAGGACCCGATAAACTCATCTTT.

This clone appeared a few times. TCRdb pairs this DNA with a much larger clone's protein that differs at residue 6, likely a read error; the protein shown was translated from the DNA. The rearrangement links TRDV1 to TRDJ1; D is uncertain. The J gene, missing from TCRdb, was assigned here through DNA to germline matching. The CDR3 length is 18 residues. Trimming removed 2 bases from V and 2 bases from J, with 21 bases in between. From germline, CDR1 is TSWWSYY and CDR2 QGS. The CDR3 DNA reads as TGTGCTCTTGGGGAAACCTGCGATAAACGATATTGGACCGATAAACTCATCTTT. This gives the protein CALGETCDKRYWTDKLIF.

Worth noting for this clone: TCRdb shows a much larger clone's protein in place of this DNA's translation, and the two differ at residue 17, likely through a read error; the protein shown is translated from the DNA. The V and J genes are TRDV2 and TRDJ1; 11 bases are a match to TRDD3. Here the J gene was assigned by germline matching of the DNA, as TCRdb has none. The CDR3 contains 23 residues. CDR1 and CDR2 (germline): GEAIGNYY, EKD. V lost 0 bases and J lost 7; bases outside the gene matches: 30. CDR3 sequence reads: CACDTAPARGVGDTTYPPGKLIF. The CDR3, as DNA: TGTGCCTGTGACACCGCCCCGGCACGTGGAGTGGGGGATACGACCTACCCACCTGGTAAACTCATCTTT.

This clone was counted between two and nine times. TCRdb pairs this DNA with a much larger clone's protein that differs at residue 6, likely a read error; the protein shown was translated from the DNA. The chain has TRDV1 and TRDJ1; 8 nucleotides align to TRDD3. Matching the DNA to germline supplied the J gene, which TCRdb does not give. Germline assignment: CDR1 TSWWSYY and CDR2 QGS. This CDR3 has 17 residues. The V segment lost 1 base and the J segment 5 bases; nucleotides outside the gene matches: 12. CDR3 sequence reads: CALGEPSGGHNGDKLIF. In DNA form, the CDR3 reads TGTGCTCTTGGGGAACCTTCTGGGGGACATAACGGGGATAAACTCATCTTT.